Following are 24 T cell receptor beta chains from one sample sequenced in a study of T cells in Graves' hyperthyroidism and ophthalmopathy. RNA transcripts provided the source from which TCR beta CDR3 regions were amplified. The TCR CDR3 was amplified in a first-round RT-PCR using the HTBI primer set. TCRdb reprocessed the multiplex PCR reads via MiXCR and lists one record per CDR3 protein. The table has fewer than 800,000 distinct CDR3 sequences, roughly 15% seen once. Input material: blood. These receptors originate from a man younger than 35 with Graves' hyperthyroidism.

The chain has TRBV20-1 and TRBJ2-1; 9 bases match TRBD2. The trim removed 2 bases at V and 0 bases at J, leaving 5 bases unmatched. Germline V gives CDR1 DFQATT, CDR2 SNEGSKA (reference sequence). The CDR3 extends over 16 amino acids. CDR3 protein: CSARSASGISYNEQFF. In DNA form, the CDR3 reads TGCAGTGCTAGATCCGCTAGCGGGATCTCCTACAATGAGCAGTTCTTC.

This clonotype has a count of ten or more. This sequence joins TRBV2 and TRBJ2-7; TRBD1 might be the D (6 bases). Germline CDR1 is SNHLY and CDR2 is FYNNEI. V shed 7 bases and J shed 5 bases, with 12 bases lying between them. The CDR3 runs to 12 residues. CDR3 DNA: TGTGCCAGCAATTCCAGGGGCAACGAGCAGTACTTC. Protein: CASNSRGNEQYF.

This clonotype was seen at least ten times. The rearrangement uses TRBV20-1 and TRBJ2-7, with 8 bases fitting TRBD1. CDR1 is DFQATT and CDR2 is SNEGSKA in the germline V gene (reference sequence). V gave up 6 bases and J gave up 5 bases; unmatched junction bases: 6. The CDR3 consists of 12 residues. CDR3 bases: TGCAGTGCCCACAGGGGGACCGACGAGCAGTACTTC. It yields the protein CSAHRGTDEQYF.

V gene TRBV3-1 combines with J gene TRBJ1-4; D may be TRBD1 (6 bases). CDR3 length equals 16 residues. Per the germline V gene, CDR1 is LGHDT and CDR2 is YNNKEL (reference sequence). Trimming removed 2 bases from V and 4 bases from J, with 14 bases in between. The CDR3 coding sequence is TGTGCCAGCAGCCAAATTCTAGGGGGGGGTAATGAAAAACTGTTTTTT. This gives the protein CASSQILGGGNEKLFF.

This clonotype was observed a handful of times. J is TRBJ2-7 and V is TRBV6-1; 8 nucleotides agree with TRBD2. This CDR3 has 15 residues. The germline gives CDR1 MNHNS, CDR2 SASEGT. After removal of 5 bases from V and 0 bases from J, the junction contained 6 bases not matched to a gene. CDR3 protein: CASSNSGATSYEQYF. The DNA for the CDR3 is TGTGCCAGCAGTAATAGCGGGGCGACCTCCTACGAGCAGTACTTC.

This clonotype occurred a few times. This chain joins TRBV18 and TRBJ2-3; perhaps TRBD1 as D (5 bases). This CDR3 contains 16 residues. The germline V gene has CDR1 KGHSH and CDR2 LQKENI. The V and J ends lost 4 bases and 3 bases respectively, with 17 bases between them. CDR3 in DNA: TGTGCCAGCTCACGCTGGTCAGGGATCGGGACAGATACGCAGTATTTT. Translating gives CASSRWSGIGTDTQYF.

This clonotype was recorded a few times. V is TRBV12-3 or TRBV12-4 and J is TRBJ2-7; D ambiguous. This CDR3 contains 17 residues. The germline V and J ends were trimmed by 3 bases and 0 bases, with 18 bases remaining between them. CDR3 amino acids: CASSFDAPLDGSYEQYF. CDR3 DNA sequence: TGTGCCAGCAGTTTCGACGCCCCCCTGGACGGCTCCTACGAGCAGTACTTC.

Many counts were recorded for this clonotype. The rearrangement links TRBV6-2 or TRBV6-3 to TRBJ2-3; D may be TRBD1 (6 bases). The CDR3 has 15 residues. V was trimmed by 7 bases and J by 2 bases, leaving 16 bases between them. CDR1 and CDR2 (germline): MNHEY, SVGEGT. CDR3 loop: CASIPNQGLTDTQYF. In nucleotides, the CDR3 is TGTGCCAGCATCCCAAATCAGGGGCTCACAGATACGCAGTATTTT.

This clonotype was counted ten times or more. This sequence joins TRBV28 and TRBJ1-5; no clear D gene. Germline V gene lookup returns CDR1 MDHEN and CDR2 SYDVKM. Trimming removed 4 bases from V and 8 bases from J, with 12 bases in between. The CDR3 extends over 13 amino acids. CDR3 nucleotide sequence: TGTGCCAGCAGTTCGTACTCCGAGGAGCCCCAGCATTTT. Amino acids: CASSSYSEEPQHF. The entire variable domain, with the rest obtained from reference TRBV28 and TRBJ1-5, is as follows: DVKVTQSSRYLVKRTGEKVFLECVQDMDHENMFWYRQDPGLGLRLIYFSYDVKMKEKGDIPEGYSVSREKKERFSLILESASTNQTSMYLCASSSYSEEPQHFGDGTRLSIL.

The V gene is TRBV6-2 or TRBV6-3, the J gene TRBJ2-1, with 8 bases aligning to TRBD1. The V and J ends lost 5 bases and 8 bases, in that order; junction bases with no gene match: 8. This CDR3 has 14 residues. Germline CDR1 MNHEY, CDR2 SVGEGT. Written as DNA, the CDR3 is TGTGCCAGCAGTCAGGGACAGGCCAGCGATGAGCAGTTCTTC. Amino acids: CASSQGQASDEQFF.

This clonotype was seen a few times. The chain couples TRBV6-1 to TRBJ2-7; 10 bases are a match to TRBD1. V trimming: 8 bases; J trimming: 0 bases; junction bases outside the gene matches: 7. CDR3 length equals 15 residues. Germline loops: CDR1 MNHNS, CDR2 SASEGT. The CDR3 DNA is TGTGCCAGCGGGCACCGGGACAGGGGCTCCTACGAGCAGTACTTC. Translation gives CASGHRDRGSYEQYF.

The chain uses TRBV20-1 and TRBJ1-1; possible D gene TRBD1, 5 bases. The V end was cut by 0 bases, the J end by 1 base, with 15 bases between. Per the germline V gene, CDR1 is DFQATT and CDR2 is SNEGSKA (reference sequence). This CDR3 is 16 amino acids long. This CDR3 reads CSAREKVRVTNTEAFF. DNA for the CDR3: TGCAGTGCTAGAGAGAAGGTCAGGGTGACGAACACTGAAGCTTTCTTT.

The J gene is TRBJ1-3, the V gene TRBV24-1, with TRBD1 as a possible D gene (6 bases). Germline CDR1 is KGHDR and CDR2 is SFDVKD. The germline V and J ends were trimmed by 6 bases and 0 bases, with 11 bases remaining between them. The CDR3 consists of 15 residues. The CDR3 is CATSYRDNSGNTIYF. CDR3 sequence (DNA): TGTGCCACCAGTTACCGGGACAACTCTGGAAACACCATATATTTT.

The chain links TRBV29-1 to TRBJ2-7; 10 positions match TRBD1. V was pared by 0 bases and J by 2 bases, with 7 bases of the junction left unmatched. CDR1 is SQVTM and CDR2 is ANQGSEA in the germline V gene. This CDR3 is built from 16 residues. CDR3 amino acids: CSVEEESGQGPYEQYF. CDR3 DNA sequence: TGCAGCGTTGAAGAGGAGTCGGGACAGGGGCCCTACGAGCAGTACTTC.

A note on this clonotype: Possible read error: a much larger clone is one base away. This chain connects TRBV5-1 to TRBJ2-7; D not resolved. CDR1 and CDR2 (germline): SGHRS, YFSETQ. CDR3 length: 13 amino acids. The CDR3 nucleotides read TGCGCCAGCGCTCTGGTCCCCTCCTACGGGCAGTACTTC. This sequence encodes CASALVPSYGQYF.

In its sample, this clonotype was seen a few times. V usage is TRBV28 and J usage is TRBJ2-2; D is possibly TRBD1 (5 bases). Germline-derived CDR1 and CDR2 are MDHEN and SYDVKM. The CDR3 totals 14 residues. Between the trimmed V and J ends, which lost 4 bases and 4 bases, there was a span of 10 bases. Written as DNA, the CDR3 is TGTGCCAGCAGTTCGTTCAGGGCCACCGGGGAGCTGTTTTTT. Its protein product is CASSSFRATGELFF.

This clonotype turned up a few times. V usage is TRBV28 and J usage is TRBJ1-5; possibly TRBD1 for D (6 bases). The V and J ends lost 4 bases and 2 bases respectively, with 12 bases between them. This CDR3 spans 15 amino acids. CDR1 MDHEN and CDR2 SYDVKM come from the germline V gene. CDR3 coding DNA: TGTGCCAGCAGTTACCCCGGGGGCGGCAATCAGCCCCAGCATTTT. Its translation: CASSYPGGGNQPQHF.

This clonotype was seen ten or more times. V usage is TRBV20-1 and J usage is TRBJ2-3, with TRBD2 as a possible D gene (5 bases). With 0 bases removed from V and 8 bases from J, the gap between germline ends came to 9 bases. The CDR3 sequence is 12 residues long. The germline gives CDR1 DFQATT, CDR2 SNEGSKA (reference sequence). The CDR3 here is CSAREPRGTQYF. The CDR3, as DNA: TGCAGTGCTAGAGAACCCCGGGGTACGCAGTATTTT.

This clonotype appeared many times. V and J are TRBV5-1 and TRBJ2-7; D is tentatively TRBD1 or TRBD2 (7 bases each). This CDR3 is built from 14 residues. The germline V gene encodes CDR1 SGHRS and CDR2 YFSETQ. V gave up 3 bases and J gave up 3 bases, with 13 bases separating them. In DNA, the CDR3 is TGCGCCAGCAGCTCAGGGGGGGATCTCTACGAGCAGTACTTC. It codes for CASSSGGDLYEQYF.

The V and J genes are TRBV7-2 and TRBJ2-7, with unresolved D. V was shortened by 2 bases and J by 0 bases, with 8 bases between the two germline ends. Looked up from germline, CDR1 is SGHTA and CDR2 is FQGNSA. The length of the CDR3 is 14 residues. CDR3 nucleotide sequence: TGTGCCAGCAGCTTATCAGCGTTCTCCTACGAGCAGTACTTC. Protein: CASSLSAFSYEQYF.

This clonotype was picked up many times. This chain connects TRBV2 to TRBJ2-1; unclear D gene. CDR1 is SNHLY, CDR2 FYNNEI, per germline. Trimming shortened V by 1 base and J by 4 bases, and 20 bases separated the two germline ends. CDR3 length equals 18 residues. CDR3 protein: CASSEESHKARHYNEQFF. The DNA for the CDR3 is TGTGCCAGCAGTGAAGAGAGTCACAAGGCGCGCCATTACAATGAGCAGTTCTTC.

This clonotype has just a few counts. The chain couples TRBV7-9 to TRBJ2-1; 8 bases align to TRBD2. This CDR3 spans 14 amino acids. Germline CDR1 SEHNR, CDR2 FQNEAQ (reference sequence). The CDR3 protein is CADGGAGGYNEQFF. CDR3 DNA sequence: TGTGCGGACGGAGGGGCGGGGGGCTACAATGAGCAGTTCTTC.

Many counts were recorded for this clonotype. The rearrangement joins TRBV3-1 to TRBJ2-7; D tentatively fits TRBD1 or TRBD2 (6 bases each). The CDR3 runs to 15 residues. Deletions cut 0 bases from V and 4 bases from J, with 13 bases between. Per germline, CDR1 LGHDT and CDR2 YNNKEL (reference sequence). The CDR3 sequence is CASSQDFRGLYEQYF. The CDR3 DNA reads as TGTGCCAGCAGCCAAGATTTCCGGGGGCTTTACGAGCAGTACTTC.

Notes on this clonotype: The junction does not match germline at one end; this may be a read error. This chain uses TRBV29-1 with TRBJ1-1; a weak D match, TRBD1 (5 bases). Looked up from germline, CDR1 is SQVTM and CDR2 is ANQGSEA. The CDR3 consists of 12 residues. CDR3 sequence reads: CSVGGLNTEAFF. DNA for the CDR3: TGCAGTGTTGGGGGTCTGAACACTGAAGCTTTCTTT.